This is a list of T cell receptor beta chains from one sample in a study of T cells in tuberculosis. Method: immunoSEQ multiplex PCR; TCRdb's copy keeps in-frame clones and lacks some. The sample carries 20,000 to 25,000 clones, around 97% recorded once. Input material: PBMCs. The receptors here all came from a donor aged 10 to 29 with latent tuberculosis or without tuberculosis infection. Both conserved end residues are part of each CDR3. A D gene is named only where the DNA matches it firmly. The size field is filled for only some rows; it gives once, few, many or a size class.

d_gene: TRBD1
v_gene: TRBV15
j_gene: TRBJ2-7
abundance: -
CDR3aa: CATSRADRGSSYEQYF
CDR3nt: TGTGCCACCAGCAGAGCGGACAGGGGCAGCTCCTACGAGCAGTACTTC

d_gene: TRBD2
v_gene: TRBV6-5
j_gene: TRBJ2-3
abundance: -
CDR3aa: CASSLLAGGPTDTQYF
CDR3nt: TGTGCCAGCAGTTTACTAGCGGGAGGCCCGACAGATACGCAGTATTTT

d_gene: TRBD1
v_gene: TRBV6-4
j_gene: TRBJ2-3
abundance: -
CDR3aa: CASSEGRGPDTQYF
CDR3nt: TGTGCCAGCAGTGAAGGAAGGGGGCCCGATACGCAGTATTTT

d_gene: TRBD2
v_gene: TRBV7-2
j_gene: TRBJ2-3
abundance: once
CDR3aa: CASSLGGTSGIFTDTQYF
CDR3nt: TGTGCCAGCAGCTTAGGCGGGACTAGCGGGATTTTCACAGATACGCAGTATTTT

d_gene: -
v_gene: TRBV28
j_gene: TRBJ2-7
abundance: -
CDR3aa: CASADTGDFYEQYF
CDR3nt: TGTGCCAGCGCCGACACCGGGGATTTTTACGAGCAGTACTTC

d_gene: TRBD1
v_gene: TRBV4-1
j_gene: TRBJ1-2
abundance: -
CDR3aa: CASSQQFVRGLGYTF
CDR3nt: TGCGCCAGCAGCCAACAATTCGTCAGGGGGCTTGGCTACACCTTC

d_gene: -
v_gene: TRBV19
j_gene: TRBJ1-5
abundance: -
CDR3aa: CASRLGGSNQPQHF
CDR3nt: TGTGCCAGTAGGTTGGGGGGAAGCAATCAGCCCCAGCATTTT

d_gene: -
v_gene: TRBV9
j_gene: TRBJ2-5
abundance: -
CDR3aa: CASSASQEETQYF
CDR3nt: TGTGCCAGCAGCGCATCCCAAGAGGAGACCCAGTACTTC

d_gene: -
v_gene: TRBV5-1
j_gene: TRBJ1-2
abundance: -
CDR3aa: CASSFVTAHGYTF
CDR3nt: TGCGCCAGCAGCTTCGTAACAGCCCATGGCTACACCTTC

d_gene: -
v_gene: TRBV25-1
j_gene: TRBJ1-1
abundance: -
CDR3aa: CASSEEDSYEAFF
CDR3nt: TGTGCCAGCAGTGAAGAAGACAGTTATGAAGCTTTCTTT

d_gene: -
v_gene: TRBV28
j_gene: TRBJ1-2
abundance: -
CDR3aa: CASSLTDRYGYTF
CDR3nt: TGTGCCAGCAGTTTAACAGACCGGTATGGCTACACCTTC

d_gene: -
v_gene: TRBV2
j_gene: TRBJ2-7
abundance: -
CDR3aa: CASSEFRFISYEQYF
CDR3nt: TGTGCCAGCAGTGAATTCAGGTTCATTTCCTACGAGCAGTACTTC

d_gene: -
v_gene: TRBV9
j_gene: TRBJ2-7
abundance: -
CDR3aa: CASSVGTGLPYEQYF
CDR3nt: TGTGCCAGCAGCGTAGGGACGGGACTCCCCTACGAGCAGTACTTC

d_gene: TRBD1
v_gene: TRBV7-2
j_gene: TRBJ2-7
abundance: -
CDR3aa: CASSFDRVSEQYF
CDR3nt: TGTGCCAGCAGCTTTGACAGGGTTAGCGAGCAGTACTTC

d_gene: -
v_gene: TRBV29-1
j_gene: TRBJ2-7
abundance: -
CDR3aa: CSVVVPGVTPTSYEQYF
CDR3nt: TGCAGCGTTGTGGTTCCAGGGGTCACCCCGACCTCCTACGAGCAGTACTTC

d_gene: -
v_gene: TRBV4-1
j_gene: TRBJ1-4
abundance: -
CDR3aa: CASSQDSTGISATNEKLFF
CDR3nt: TGCGCCAGCAGCCAAGATTCGACAGGCATATCTGCAACTAATGAAAAACTGTTTTTT

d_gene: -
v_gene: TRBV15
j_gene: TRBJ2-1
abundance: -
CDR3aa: CATSRGRYNEQFF
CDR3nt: TGTGCCACCAGCAGAGGGAGATACAATGAGCAGTTCTTC

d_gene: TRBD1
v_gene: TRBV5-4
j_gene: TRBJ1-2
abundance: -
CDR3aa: CASSLDRVGGYTF
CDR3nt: TGTGCCAGCAGTTTGGACAGGGTCGGTGGCTACACCTTC

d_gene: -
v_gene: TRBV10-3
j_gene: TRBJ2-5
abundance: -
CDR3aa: CAISESAYQKTQYF
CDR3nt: TGTGCCATCAGTGAGTCAGCGTACCAAAAGACCCAGTACTTC

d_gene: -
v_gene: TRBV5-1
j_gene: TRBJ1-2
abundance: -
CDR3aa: CASSLEGYNYGYTF
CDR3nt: TGCGCCAGCAGCTTGGAGGGGTATAACTATGGCTACACCTTC

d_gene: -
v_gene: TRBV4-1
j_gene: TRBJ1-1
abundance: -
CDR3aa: CASSQFGGLSNTEAFF
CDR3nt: TGCGCCAGCAGCCAATTCGGGGGACTATCGAACACTGAAGCTTTCTTT

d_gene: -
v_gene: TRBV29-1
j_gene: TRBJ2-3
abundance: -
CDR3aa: CSVEKSPGDTQYF
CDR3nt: TGCAGCGTTGAAAAGTCCCCAGGAGATACGCAGTATTTT